This is a list of T cell receptor beta chains from one sample in a study of blood T cell repertoires in COVID-19. Here immunoSEQ multiplex PCR was the method, and the copy in TCRdb shows in-frame clones only, minus some. This table has roughly 420,000 clones, 88% appearing once. The sequenced sample was PBMCs or T cells enriched from blood (not recorded which). These receptors came from a woman aged 25 to 39 with acute COVID-19. Each CDR3 is given with its conserved first and last residue. The D gene is left open where the match is weak. Only part of the rows carry a size: once, few, many, or a class if the clone is expanded.

v_call,d_call,clone_size,j_call,cdr3_aa,cdr3_nt
TRBV19,TRBD1,.,TRBJ1-2,CASSIRDRGPGYTF,TGTGCCAGTAGTATTCGGGACAGGGGGCCTGGCTACACCTTC
TRBV7-9,TRBD1,.,TRBJ2-2,CASSSRPGQGHTGELFF,TGTGCCAGCTCCAGCCGACCGGGACAGGGTCACACCGGGGAGCTGTTTTTT
TRBV2,.,.,TRBJ2-3,CASSVPDTQYF,TGTGCCAGCAGCGTCCCAGATACGCAGTATTTT
TRBV27,.,.,TRBJ2-6,CASTNSGRGRPFSGANVLTF,TGTGCCAGCACAAATTCCGGACGAGGGCGGCCTTTCTCTGGGGCCAACGTCCTGACTTTC
TRBV29-1,TRBD1,few,TRBJ1-2,CSVVGTGNYGYTF,TGCAGCGTTGTAGGGACAGGGAACTATGGCTACACCTTC
TRBV24-1,.,.,TRBJ1-5,CATSDPSEAQHF,TGTGCCACCAGTGATCCCTCCGAGGCCCAGCATTTT
TRBV5-6,.,.,TRBJ1-6,CASSVRQFLTGPNSPLHF,TGTGCCAGCAGCGTACGACAGTTCTTAACCGGACCGAATTCACCCCTCCACTTT
TRBV4-1,.,few,TRBJ2-7,CASSPLPQGSYEQYF,TGCGCCAGCAGCCCCCTGCCGCAGGGCTCCTACGAGCAGTACTTC
TRBV7-3,.,.,TRBJ2-5,CASSARETQYF,TGTGCCAGCAGTGCCCGGGAGACCCAGTACTTC
TRBV19,.,once,TRBJ1-4,CASSIISPNEKLFF,TGTGCCAGTAGTATCATCAGTCCCAATGAAAAACTGTTTTTT
TRBV5-6,.,.,TRBJ2-3,CASSLGGIDTQYF,TGTGCCAGCAGCTTGGGAGGAATAGATACGCAGTATTTT
TRBV7-9,TRBD2,.,TRBJ2-1,CASSFGGTEQFF,TGTGCCAGCAGCTTCGGGGGGACTGAGCAGTTCTTC
TRBV7-9,TRBD1,.,TRBJ1-5,CASSPGGANQPQHF,TGTGCCAGCAGCCCAGGGGGCGCGAATCAGCCCCAGCATTTT
TRBV19,TRBD2,.,TRBJ2-3,CATKTSGKRDTQYF,TGTGCCACTAAGACTAGCGGAAAGAGGGATACGCAGTATTTT
TRBV5-8,.,.,TRBJ1-4,CASSSGMENEKLFF,TGTGCCAGCTCATCAGGGATGGAGAATGAAAAACTGTTTTTT
TRBV9,TRBD1,.,TRBJ1-5,CASSVGTGLGQPQHF,TGTGCCAGCAGCGTAGGGACAGGGTTAGGCCAGCCCCAGCATTTT
TRBV2,.,.,TRBJ1-4,CARMGVDGEKLFF,TGTGCCAGAATGGGCGTTGATGGGGAAAAACTGTTTTTT
TRBV6-5,TRBD1,.,TRBJ1-1,CASSSDRAGEAFF,TGTGCCAGCAGCTCGGACAGGGCAGGTGAAGCTTTCTTT
TRBV5-4,TRBD1,.,TRBJ1-2,CASSPGAGQANYGYTF,TGTGCCAGCAGCCCCGGGGCGGGACAGGCTAACTATGGCTACACCTTC
TRBV5-1,.,.,TRBJ2-7,CASSLGQGIYEQYF,TGCGCCAGCAGCTTGGGTCAGGGGATCTACGAGCAGTACTTC
TRBV19,.,once,TRBJ1-1,CASTRTSTGNTEAFF,TGTGCCAGTACCCGAACCTCGACGGGAAACACTGAAGCTTTCTTT
TRBV7-9,.,.,TRBJ1-1,CASSLIGGSGTEAFF,TGTGCCAGCAGCTTAATCGGGGGGTCGGGCACTGAAGCTTTCTTT
TRBV11-3,TRBD2,.,TRBJ2-1,CASSQGRGDNEQFF,TGTGCCAGCAGCCAGGGTCGGGGGGACAATGAGCAGTTCTTC
TRBV7-2,.,.,TRBJ2-1,CASSLFRTGSTDSEQFF,TGTGCCAGCAGCTTGTTCAGAACGGGGAGCACGGACAGTGAGCAGTTCTTC
TRBV6-2/TRBV6-3,TRBD1,.,TRBJ1-1,CASSQGDREGTEAFF,TGTGCCAGCAGTCAGGGGGACAGGGAGGGCACTGAAGCTTTCTTT
TRBV30,.,.,TRBJ2-3,CAWSVDGRVDTQYF,TGTGCCTGGAGTGTTGATGGGCGGGTAGATACGCAGTATTTT
TRBV5-8,.,.,TRBJ1-1,CASSFKAGVTEAFF,TGTGCCAGCAGCTTTAAGGCAGGGGTAACTGAAGCTTTCTTT
TRBV3-1/TRBV3-2,TRBD2,once,TRBJ2-3,CASSQGGLAGVRTDTQYF,TGTGCCAGCAGCCAAGGAGGACTAGCGGGGGTCCGCACAGATACGCAGTATTTT
TRBV11-2,.,.,TRBJ1-6,CASSLALRRSPLHF,TGTGCCAGCAGCTTAGCCTTGAGGCGTTCACCCCTCCACTTT
TRBV7-3,.,.,TRBJ2-5,CASSRDEEETQYF,TGTGCCAGCAGCCGCGATGAAGAAGAGACCCAGTACTTC
TRBV11-2,.,.,TRBJ2-7,CASSFDRYSYEQYF,TGTGCCAGCAGCTTCGACAGATACTCCTACGAGCAGTACTTC
TRBV4-3,.,.,TRBJ1-2,CASSRGINRDDGYTF,TGCGCCAGCAGCCGAGGGATCAACAGGGACGATGGCTACACCTTC
TRBV6-5,TRBD2,.,TRBJ2-5,CASSYGRGQETQYF,TGTGCCAGCAGTTATGGGAGGGGTCAAGAGACCCAGTACTTC
TRBV27,.,.,TRBJ2-7,CASSLSKAGLYEQYF,TGTGCCAGCAGTTTATCGAAGGCAGGGCTCTACGAGCAGTACTTC
TRBV6-4,.,.,TRBJ2-2,CASRRQSGTGELFF,TGTGCCAGCCGGCGGCAGTCCGGTACCGGGGAGCTGTTTTTT
TRBV9,.,.,TRBJ2-3,CASSGSGRPSTDTQYF,TGTGCCAGCAGCGGGAGCGGACGGCCTAGCACAGATACGCAGTATTTT
TRBV6-5,.,.,TRBJ1-1,CASSYSSNRVTEAFF,TGTGCCAGCAGTTACTCGAGTAACAGAGTCACTGAAGCTTTCTTT
TRBV19,.,.,TRBJ1-3,CASSMGGIAGNTIYF,TGTGCCAGTAGTATGGGGGGAATCGCTGGAAACACCATATATTTT
TRBV24-1,TRBD1,.,TRBJ2-3,CATSPGGRGADTQYF,TGTGCCACCAGTCCAGGGGGAAGAGGGGCAGATACGCAGTATTTT
TRBV5-1,TRBD1,few,TRBJ2-7,CASSSGTGGFYEQYF,TGCGCCAGCTCCTCGGGGACAGGGGGATTCTACGAGCAGTACTTC
TRBV2,.,.,TRBJ2-3,CASIRRDIRTDTQYF,TGTGCCAGCATCCGACGAGACATCCGCACAGATACGCAGTATTTT
TRBV29-1,TRBD1,once,TRBJ1-1,CSVTGGRTEAFF,TGCAGCGTGACAGGGGGGAGAACTGAAGCTTTCTTT
TRBV19,TRBD1,once,TRBJ2-7,CASSITRTGLYEQYF,TGTGCCAGTAGTATTACCAGGACAGGGCTTTACGAGCAGTACTTC
TRBV3-1/TRBV3-2,TRBD1,.,TRBJ1-6,CASSRSTGANSPLHF,TGTGCCAGCAGCCGATCGACAGGGGCAAATTCACCCCTCCACTTT
TRBV5-1,TRBD1,.,TRBJ2-1,CASSETADWDRGGRFF,TGCGCCAGCAGCGAAACTGCCGATTGGGACAGGGGAGGTAGGTTCTTC
TRBV24-1,TRBD2,few,TRBJ2-1,CATSDWLAGDNNEQFF,TGTGCCACCAGTGACTGGTTAGCGGGGGACAACAATGAGCAGTTCTTC
TRBV9,TRBD1,.,TRBJ1-2,CASSVDLTGDPYGYTF,TGTGCCAGCAGCGTAGATTTGACAGGGGACCCCTATGGCTACACCTTC
TRBV9,TRBD1,.,TRBJ2-7,CASSAYDRGPQYF,TGTGCCAGCAGCGCGTACGACAGGGGGCCTCAGTACTTC
TRBV25-1,TRBD2,.,TRBJ2-5,CASSSSGGQETQYF,TGTGCCAGCAGTTCTAGCGGGGGGCAAGAGACCCAGTACTTC
TRBV21-1,.,.,TRBJ1-2,CASSKVQGDYGYTF,TGTGCCAGCAGCAAAGTGCAGGGTGACTATGGCTACACCTTC
TRBV29-1,.,.,TRBJ1-1,CSVEVGGQTEAFF,TGCAGCGTTGAGGTTGGTGGGCAAACTGAAGCTTTCTTT
TRBV27,.,.,TRBJ2-6,CASSFRGASGANVLTF,TGTGCCAGCAGTTTCAGGGGGGCGTCTGGGGCCAACGTCCTGACTTTC
TRBV9,TRBD2,.,TRBJ2-1,CASSVGSGTSNEQFF,TGTGCCAGCAGCGTAGGTTCCGGGACTAGTAATGAGCAGTTCTTC